These 24 T cell receptor beta chains came from one sample sequenced in a study of blood T cell repertoires in COVID-19. The table came from immunoSEQ multiplex PCR; TCRdb's copy has only in-frame clones and leaves some out. The data show 400,000 to 500,000 clones, approximately 90% seen once. The sequenced sample was PBMCs or T cells enriched from blood (not recorded which). The receptors here all came from a middle-aged woman who had recovered from COVID-19.

The table lists this clone with a count of one. The chain recombines TRBV3-1 (or the pseudogene TRBV3-2) with TRBJ2-7; D gene uncertain. V lost 4 bases and J lost 2, with 9 bases in between. The CDR3 loop spans 13 amino acids. CDR1 LGHDT and CDR2 YNNKEL come from the germline V gene (reference sequence). The CDR3 reads CASSLVGAYEQYF. As DNA, the CDR3 is TGTGCCAGCAGCCTGGTAGGAGCCTACGAGCAGTACTTC.

The genes are TRBV7-6 and TRBJ2-7; TRBD2 matches at 7 bases. Germline assignment: CDR1 SGHVS and CDR2 FNYEAQ. CDR3 length equals 15 residues. The J segment lost 3 bases and the V segment lost 1 base, leaving 6 bases of the junction unmatched. The CDR3 bases are TGTGCCAGCAGCTTAGATTCCGGGAGGCACTACGAGCAGTACTTC. It is translated as CASSLDSGRHYEQYF.

The chain joins TRBV7-9 to TRBJ1-3; D remains ambiguous. Trimming removed 0 bases from V and 3 bases from J, with 3 bases in between. The germline V gene has CDR1 SEHNR and CDR2 FQNEAQ (reference sequence). The CDR3 totals 13 residues. CDR3 DNA: TGTGCCAGCAGCTTAGCCGGTGGAAACACCATATATTTT. It is translated as CASSLAGGNTIYF.

V is TRBV4-3 and J is TRBJ1-3, with D maybe TRBD1 (5 bases). Trimming removed 0 bases from V and 0 bases from J, with 15 bases in between. The CDR3 contains 18 residues. Germline V CDR1 and CDR2: LGHNA, YSLEER. The CDR3 DNA sequence: TGCGCCAGCAGCCAAGATTGGGGCAGTTTCAACTCTGGAAACACCATATATTTT. As protein: CASSQDWGSFNSGNTIYF.

As DNA, the CDR3 is TGCGCCAGCAGTGAAGGCGGCTCGGGCGAGCAGTACTTC. Translating it yields CASSEGGSGEQYF. This chain links TRBV10-1 with TRBJ2-7, with D unresolved. V lost 3 bases and J 6 bases, leaving 12 bases between the germline ends. In germline, CDR1 is WNHNN, CDR2 SYGVQD (reference sequence). The CDR3 consists of 13 residues.

The CDR3: CASSSGLAGGQGELFF. The DNA of the CDR3 is TGTGCCAGCAGCTCGGGACTAGCGGGAGGGCAAGGGGAGCTGTTTTTT. This chain links TRBV7-2 with TRBJ2-2; 16 positions agree with TRBD2. This CDR3 has 16 amino acids. J was trimmed by 8 bases and V by 4 bases; bases with no gene match: 4. From germline, CDR1 is SGHTA and CDR2 FQGNSA.

The chain links TRBV24-1 to TRBJ2-5, with 8 bases fitting TRBD1. With 0 bases clipped from V and 5 bases from J, the junction kept 7 bases outside the gene matches. CDR1 is KGHDR and CDR2 is SFDVKD in the germline V gene. The CDR3 runs 16 residues. The CDR3 sequence: CATSDLQGTGGETQYF. The CDR3 DNA reads as TGTGCCACCAGTGATTTGCAAGGGACAGGCGGGGAGACCCAGTACTTC.

The chain carries TRBV9 and TRBJ1-1, with 10 bases fitting TRBD1. Germline V gene lookup returns CDR1 SGDLS and CDR2 YYNGEE. This CDR3 region has 15 residues. V was clipped by 4 bases and J by 5 bases; unmatched bases: 8. The CDR3 sequence: CASSPRQGAVTEAFF. In DNA form, the CDR3 reads TGTGCCAGCAGCCCCAGACAGGGGGCGGTGACTGAAGCTTTCTTT.

In its sample, this clone was seen once. This chain connects TRBV29-1 to TRBJ1-2, with TRBD1 as a possible D gene (6 bases). V lost 4 bases to trimming and J lost 7 bases, with 19 bases between them. The germline CDR1 and CDR2 sequences are SQVTM and ANQGSEA. The CDR3 sequence is 14 residues long. The CDR3 DNA reads as TGCAGCGTTGTTGGGGCTCAGGGGACGGGTGGCTACACCTTC. Translating it yields CSVVGAQGTGGYTF.

The chain is built from TRBV7-9 and TRBJ2-7; TRBD1 aligns across 10 bases. CDR1 and CDR2 from the germline V gene are SEHNR and FQNEAQ (reference sequence). J gave up 3 bases and V 5 bases, and 4 bases lay outside the gene matches. This CDR3 spans 14 amino acids. For the CDR3, the DNA is TGTGCCAGCAGCCCACGGGACAGGGGCTACGAGCAGTACTTC. This codes for CASSPRDRGYEQYF.

The chain uses TRBV5-1 and TRBJ1-1, with TRBD1 matching 8 bases. The germline CDR1 and CDR2 sequences are SGHRS and YFSETQ. The CDR3 covers 14 residues. After removal of 4 bases from V and 5 bases from J, the junction contained 7 bases not matched to a gene. The CDR3 nucleotides read TGCGCCAGCAGCGCATTACAGGGGGGTACTGAAGCTTTCTTT. Residues: CASSALQGGTEAFF.

V usage is TRBV7-9 and J usage is TRBJ1-1; TRBD1 aligns across 7 bases. The germline V gene has CDR1 SEHNR and CDR2 FQNEAQ (reference sequence). Trimming cost V 5 bases and J 5 bases; bases outside gene matches: 14. The length of the CDR3 is 16 residues. This chain's CDR3 is CASSLRDSTLGTEAFF. CDR3 in DNA: TGTGCCAGCAGCCTAAGGGACAGCACATTGGGGACTGAAGCTTTCTTT.

V usage is TRBV6-1 and J usage is TRBJ1-3; 7 bases align to TRBD1. CDR3 length: 17 amino acids. CDR1 and CDR2 from the germline V gene are MNHNS and SASEGT. The ends lost 3 bases at V and 4 bases at J; junction bases unmatched: 12. Written as DNA, the CDR3 is TGTGCCAGCAGTGAGATACCGGGACAGCTCTTGGGAAACACCATATATTTT. Residues: CASSEIPGQLLGNTIYF.

This clone is a singleton in its sample. This rearrangement joins TRBV24-1 to TRBJ2-5; weak D call: TRBD2 (6 bases). The CDR3 has 14 residues. V dropped 4 bases and J dropped 5 bases, with 13 bases sitting between them. CDR1 and CDR2 from the germline V gene are KGHDR and SFDVKD. Here the CDR3 reads CATSEYGLRETQYF. Here the CDR3 DNA reads TGTGCCACCAGTGAATACGGACTAAGGGAGACCCAGTACTTC.

This clone turned up a few times. The chain is built from TRBV27 and TRBJ1-5; a weak D match, TRBD1 (6 bases). The CDR3 length is 14 residues. Trimming stripped 5 bases from V and 3 bases from J, with 11 bases between. Germline-derived CDR1 and CDR2 are MNHEY and SMNVEV (reference sequence). CDR3 residues: CASSNPGVNQPQHF. The CDR3 DNA sequence: TGTGCCAGCAGTAATCCAGGGGTCAATCAGCCCCAGCATTTT.

There are many counts of this clone. The chain uses TRBV9 and TRBJ2-1, with a weak D call TRBD1 (5 bases). V was trimmed by 1 base and J by 3 bases, leaving 5 bases between them. Germline values: CDR1 SGDLS, CDR2 YYNGEE. The CDR3 loop spans 13 amino acids. CDR3 nucleotide sequence: TGTGCCAGCAGCGTAAGGGGCTACAATGAGCAGTTCTTC. Translating it yields CASSVRGYNEQFF.

In nucleotides, the CDR3 is TGTGCCAGCAGCTTTGGGCAGGGGACCGTCGAGACCCAGTACTTC. Protein sequence: CASSFGQGTVETQYF. The chain has TRBV11-3 and TRBJ2-5; weak D call: TRBD1 (6 bases). V dropped 3 bases and J dropped 5 bases, with 16 bases sitting between them. Looked up from germline, CDR1 is SGHNT and CDR2 is YENEEA. The CDR3 runs to 15 residues.

V gene TRBV27 combines with J gene TRBJ2-2; no reliable D call. CDR1 MNHEY and CDR2 SMNVEV come from the germline V gene (reference sequence). Trimming took 6 bases from V and 0 from J, leaving 5 bases between them. The CDR3 runs to 13 residues. CDR3 sequence reads: CASSRANTGELFF. CDR3 DNA: TGTGCCAGCAGCCGTGCGAACACCGGGGAGCTGTTTTTT.

The chain links TRBV7-2 to TRBJ2-4, with a weak D call TRBD2 (5 bases). Germline CDR1 reads SGHTA; CDR2 reads FQGNSA. CDR3 length: 16 residues. V shed 5 bases and J shed 1 base, with 15 bases lying between them. Here the CDR3 DNA reads TGTGCCAGCAGCCCCGCGGCGGGTGGGGCCAAAAACATTCAGTACTTC. It is translated as CASSPAAGGAKNIQYF.

The V call is TRBV7-9, the J call TRBJ2-5, with D uncertain. The CDR3 is 12 residues long. Germline assignment: CDR1 SEHNR and CDR2 FQNEAQ (reference sequence). V was cut by 3 bases and J by 3 bases, with 5 bases left in between. CDR3 amino acids: CASSFIEETQYF. CDR3 coding DNA: TGTGCCAGCAGCTTTATTGAAGAGACCCAGTACTTC.

A few counts support this clone. The chain recombines TRBV6-1 with TRBJ2-7, with D possibly matching TRBD1 (6 bases). Trimming took off 3 bases at V and 4 bases at J, with 16 bases between the two ends. CDR3 length: 15 residues. Germline V gene data show CDR1 as MNHNS and CDR2 as SASEGT. The CDR3 sequence is CASSDRTATLYEQYF. Here the CDR3 DNA reads TGTGCCAGCAGTGATAGGACAGCGACCCTTTACGAGCAGTACTTC.

The rearrangement links TRBV5-6 to TRBJ2-5, with 7 bases fitting TRBD1. After removal of 4 bases from V and 4 bases from J, the junction contained 4 bases not matched to a gene. The germline CDR1 and CDR2 sequences are SGHDT and YYEEEE. CDR3 size: 13 residues. The CDR3 spells CASSLTGSETQYF. The CDR3 nucleotides read TGTGCCAGCAGCCTGACAGGGTCAGAGACCCAGTACTTC.

V and J are TRBV7-2 and TRBJ2-2, with unresolved D. The V end lost 5 bases, the J end lost 2 bases, and 6 bases lay between the germline ends. The germline gives CDR1 SGHTA, CDR2 FQGNSA. CDR3 length: 13 amino acids. The CDR3 sequence: CASSTKNTGELFF. CDR3 in DNA: TGTGCCAGCAGCACTAAAAACACCGGGGAGCTGTTTTTT.

Comment on this clone: It may be a read error: a sequence one base away is much more abundant. Additional DNA sequences in this sample encode the identical CDR3. The V call is TRBV12-3 or TRBV12-4, the J call TRBJ2-7; D not certain. This CDR3 has 13 residues. CDR3 in amino acids: CASSLGDSYEQYF. In DNA, the CDR3 is TGTGCCAGTAGTTTAGGAGACTCCTACGAGCAGTACTTC.